This T cell receptor beta chain comes out of a study of patients and donors after allogeneic stem cell transplantation. TCRdb re-analysed the RT-PCR reads in MiXCR, keeping a single row per CDR3 protein. The table has about a million distinct CDR3 sequences, approximately 18% seen once; the top ten hold roughly 6%. The germline V gene encodes CDR1 DFQATT and CDR2 SNEGSKA (reference sequence). V gave up 5 bases and J gave up 3 bases, with 17 bases separating them. This CDR3 spans 14 amino acids. The sequence was obtained from a human donor who was either an allogeneic HSCT recipient or a stem cell or donor lymphocyte infusion donor (not recorded which). It is not recorded whose cells these are; they may come from a transplant donor. This chain joins TRBV20-1 and TRBJ2-7; tentatively, D is TRBD1 or TRBD2 (5 bases each). Sequencing input: blood, either unsorted or a sorted T cell fraction (not recorded which). The CDR3 bases are TGCAGTGCTCCAGAGGGACGGACCCGCTACGAGCAGTACTTC. Its translation: CSAPEGRTRYEQYF.